The TCR beta chain described here comes from a study of CD8 T cells in ankylosing spondylitis. Study-level findings and limits: Disease-associated clones were reportedly significantly overrepresented in matched ankylosing spondylitis synovial fluid. With a CD8+ phenotype, disease-linked clones were relatively rare in peripheral blood. What seemed typical of ankylosing spondylitis blood was a TCR beta motif built from several highly homologous variants.

CDR3 size: 12 residues. Germline assignment: CDR1 WSHSY and CDR2 SAAADI. Ten or more counts support this clonotype. Its target is not known. One junction end does not reproduce the germline sequence, and a read error may be involved. Making the TCR beta libraries involved quantitative 5'-RACE with molecular barcodes. TCRdb used MiXCR to reprocess the 5' RACE reads, holding one entry per CDR3 protein. The repertoire consists of about 510,000 distinct CDR3 sequences, with about 5.7% occurring once and the leading ten covering 3.5%. The sequence was obtained from a male donor with ankylosing spondylitis. Material: blood, either unsorted or a sorted T cell fraction (not recorded which). The V gene is TRBV10-2, the J gene TRBJ2-1, with D hard to call. The CDR3 sequence: CASWASNNEQFF. The CDR3 bases are TGCGCCAGCTGGGCCTCCAACAATGAGCAGTTCTTC.